This TCR beta chain was recovered during a study of response to subunit inactivated influenza vaccine. Findings and caveats of the study: The authors offered the suggestion that each seasonal influenza vaccination recruits few new T cells.

Germline V CDR1 and CDR2: GTSNPN, SVGIG (reference sequence). This CDR3 region has 14 residues. V lost 0 bases, J lost 1 base, and 9 bases lay in between. In TCRdb, the RT-PCR reads were re-called with MiXCR into one record per CDR3 protein. The sample lists around 570,000 distinct CDR3 sequences, approximately 7.7% seen once, with 10% to 15% in the top ten. Details on this clonotype: What it binds is unknown.

This sample comprised PBMCs from blood, obtained around 25 months after vaccination. This receptor was identified in a man between 50 and 70 years old who received an inactivated influenza vaccine. The chain couples TRBV30 to TRBJ1-1; TRBD1 might be the D (5 bases). CDR3 DNA sequence: TGTGCCTGGAGTGTTGGGGGTGCGAACACTGAAGCTTTCTTT. Amino acid sequence: CAWSVGGANTEAFF.